The 8 T cell receptor beta chains in this list originate from one sample, sequenced in a study of control samples from healthy donors and cancer patients. The table came from immunoSEQ multiplex PCR; TCRdb's copy has only in-frame clones and leaves some out. The sample yields 95,000 to 150,000 clones, approximately 90% seen once. The sequenced sample consisted of blood. The receptors come from a woman aged 18-30 years in good health.

The chain combines TRBV28 with TRBJ1-1; weak D call: TRBD1 (5 bases). Germline CDR1 and CDR2: MDHEN and SYDVKM. The CDR3 runs to 14 residues. V was pared by 7 bases and J by 8 bases, with 20 bases between. The CDR3 DNA reads as TGTGCCAGCACGCTTGTTAGGGGCCTGAAGGAAGCTTTCTTT. It yields the protein CASTLVRGLKEAFF.

V gene TRBV9 combines with J gene TRBJ2-1; D ambiguous. Trimming took off 2 bases at V and 0 bases at J, with 21 bases between the two ends. CDR1 and CDR2 (germline): SGDLS, YYNGEE. This CDR3 comprises 19 residues. CDR3 protein: CASSVRATERWGSYNEQFF. CDR3 in DNA: TGTGCCAGCAGCGTGAGAGCCACGGAACGGTGGGGCTCCTACAATGAGCAGTTCTTC.

The chain has TRBV4-1 and TRBJ1-1, with D perhaps TRBD1 (5 bases). CDR1 and CDR2 (germline): MGHRA, YSYEKL. The germline V and J ends were trimmed by 4 bases and 2 bases, with 20 bases remaining between them. The CDR3 has 17 residues. The CDR3 protein is CASSPRVFLTGNTEAFF. The CDR3 coding sequence is TGCGCCAGCAGCCCAAGAGTTTTCCTAACAGGAAACACTGAAGCTTTCTTT.

The V and J genes are TRBV6-2 or TRBV6-3 and TRBJ1-5, with 9 bases identical to TRBD1. This CDR3 is built from 14 residues. Trimming cost V 4 bases and J 6 bases; bases outside gene matches: 4. From germline, CDR1 is MNHEY and CDR2 SVGEGT. The CDR3 spells CASSLDRGRQPQHF. CDR3 in DNA: TGTGCCAGCAGTTTGGACAGGGGTCGTCAGCCCCAGCATTTT.

The rearrangement uses TRBV4-3 and TRBJ2-5, with unresolved D. Trimming removed 0 bases from V and 3 bases from J, with 11 bases in between. Germline V CDR1 and CDR2: LGHNA, YSLEER. The CDR3 spans 15 residues. The CDR3 sequence is CASSQDWETEETQYF. The CDR3 DNA reads as TGCGCCAGCAGCCAAGATTGGGAAACAGAAGAGACCCAGTACTTC.

The J gene is TRBJ2-7, the V gene TRBV28; possible D gene TRBD2, 6 bases. CDR3 size: 13 residues. Trimming left V 2 bases short and J 9 bases short, with 14 bases between. Per germline, CDR1 MDHEN and CDR2 SYDVKM. CDR3 in amino acids: CASSLSRAGRQYF. In nucleotides, the CDR3 is TGTGCCAGCAGTTTAAGTAGGGCCGGGAGGCAGTACTTC.

The CDR3 here is CASRPHGGRDEKLFF. CDR3 DNA sequence: TGCGCCAGCAGACCTCACGGGGGTCGGGATGAAAAACTGTTTTTT. The chain combines TRBV4-3 with TRBJ1-4; tentatively, D is TRBD1 (5 bases). CDR1 and CDR2 (germline): LGHNA, YSLEER. V was trimmed by 6 bases and J by 6 bases, leaving 17 bases between them. This CDR3 has 15 residues.

V and J are TRBV13 and TRBJ2-3, with TRBD2 matching 10 bases. Looked up from germline, CDR1 is PRHDT and CDR2 is FYEKMQ (reference sequence). This CDR3 contains 17 residues. V lost 5 bases to trimming and J lost 2 bases; unmatched junction nucleotides: 10. The CDR3 spells CASSLRGAGGTTDTQYF. As DNA, the CDR3 is TGTGCCAGCAGCCTTCGAGGAGCGGGAGGGACCACAGATACGCAGTATTTT.